This paragraph reports one TCR beta chain. This record belongs to a study of T cell responses to AZD1222 COVID-19 vaccine. Using immunoSEQ multiplex PCR, the repertoire was profiled, and TCRdb retains in-frame clones only, with some absent. Here the sample spans more than 85,000 clones, around 82% being singletons. The CDR3 spans 14 residues. Germline V gene lookup returns CDR1 LGHDT and CDR2 YNNKEL (reference sequence). Trimming stripped 7 bases from V and 0 bases from J, with 10 bases between. The receptor's source is an adult in good health. The V call is TRBV3-1 (or the pseudogene TRBV3-2), the J call TRBJ1-3; D uncertain. Here the sequenced sample was peripheral blood, taken on day 0 of AZD1222 vaccination. The chain's CDR3 is CASTIGSSGNTIYF. CDR3 DNA sequence: TGTGCCAGCACCATAGGGTCCTCTGGAAACACCATATATTTT.